One sample yielded the 31 T cell receptor beta chains listed below, sequenced in a study of shared clonotypes between healthy human individuals. Here immunoSEQ multiplex PCR was the method, and the copy in TCRdb shows in-frame clones only, minus some. The repertoire holds about 800,000 clones, with around 96% as singletons. Naive CD8 cells comprised CD45RO-negative, CCR7-positively selected cells, excluding terminally differentiated effector memory CD45RA+ cells. Sequenced: naive CD8+ T cells sorted from blood. The source is a man younger than 45 in good health.

This chain joins TRBV5-6 and TRBJ2-1; D is unresolved. The CDR3 is made up of 12 amino acids. The germline V gene encodes CDR1 SGHDT and CDR2 YYEEEE. V was clipped by 5 bases and J by 9 bases, with 12 bases between them. The CDR3 sequence: CASSRDGTEQFF. CDR3 in DNA: TGTGCCAGCAGTCGCGATGGTACTGAGCAGTTCTTC. The whole variable domain, filled in from reference TRBV5-6 and TRBJ2-1, reads DAGVTQSPTHLIKTRGQQVTLRCSPKSGHDTVSWYQQALGQGPQFIFQYYEEEERQRGNFPDRFSGHQFPNYSSELNVNALLLGDSALYLCASSRDGTEQFFGPGTRLTVL.

The chain couples TRBV2 to TRBJ1-5, with 9 bases aligning to TRBD1. Trimming cost V 2 bases and J 0 bases; bases outside gene matches: 11. The CDR3 contains 19 residues. The germline V gene encodes CDR1 SNHLY and CDR2 FYNNEI. The DNA of the CDR3 is TGTGCCAGCAGTGAACCGATGGGGACAGGGCTTCTTAGCAATCAGCCCCAGCATTTT. This codes for CASSEPMGTGLLSNQPQHF.

V gene TRBV27 combines with J gene TRBJ2-1, with 7 bases aligning to TRBD1. The CDR3 has 16 amino acids. The germline V gene encodes CDR1 MNHEY and CDR2 SMNVEV (reference sequence). With 5 bases clipped from V and 2 bases from J, the junction kept 9 bases outside the gene matches. CDR3 residues: CASSGKGAKTYNEQFF. CDR3 in DNA: TGTGCCAGCAGTGGCAAGGGGGCTAAAACCTACAATGAGCAGTTCTTC.

This sequence joins TRBV20-1 and TRBJ1-1; no firm D call. This CDR3 contains 11 residues. CDR1 is DFQATT and CDR2 is SNEGSKA in the germline V gene (reference sequence). The V end was cut by 6 bases, the J end by 5 bases, with 10 bases between. The CDR3 bases are TGCAGTGCCGCAAGCGGTACTGAAGCTTTCTTT. This gives the protein CSAASGTEAFF.

This chain links TRBV7-8 with TRBJ1-4; TRBD1 matches 9 bases. Trimming cost V 0 bases and J 6 bases; bases outside gene matches: 5. CDR1 is SGHVS and CDR2 is FQNEAQ in the germline V gene. The CDR3 is 16 residues long. CDR3: CASSLALRQGDEKLFF. The CDR3 nucleotides are TGTGCCAGCAGCTTAGCGCTGAGACAGGGGGATGAAAAACTGTTTTTT.

This chain uses TRBV15 with TRBJ2-1; 9 nucleotides agree with TRBD2. Trimming took 0 bases from V and 3 from J; bases not matched to a gene: 6. Looked up from germline, CDR1 is LNHNV and CDR2 is YYDKDF (reference sequence). This CDR3 has 17 residues. CDR3 residues: CATSRDKASGVYNEQFF. The DNA for the CDR3 is TGTGCCACCAGCAGAGATAAGGCTAGCGGGGTCTACAATGAGCAGTTCTTC.

V and J are TRBV21-1 and TRBJ1-4. TRBV21-1 is annotated as a pseudogene. This CDR3 is built from 11 residues. The CDR3 reads CASSKPDELFF. CDR3 nucleotide sequence: TGTGCCAGCAGCAAACCAGACGAACTGTTTTTT.

The V call is TRBV5-4, the J call TRBJ2-7, with 12 positions matching TRBD2. The CDR3 is 16 amino acids. The V gene's germline CDR1 is SGHNT and CDR2 YYREEE (reference sequence). V lost 4 bases, J lost 0 bases, and 5 bases stayed unmatched. For the CDR3, the DNA is TGTGCCAGCAGCGGAAAGACTAGCGGGAGCTCCTACGAGCAGTACTTC. This sequence encodes CASSGKTSGSSYEQYF.

V and J are TRBV7-9 and TRBJ2-3; D possibly corresponds to TRBD2 (6 bases). The V end was cut by 8 bases, the J end by 4 bases, with 13 bases between. Germline V gene sequence: CDR1 SEHNR, CDR2 FQNEAQ (reference sequence). The CDR3 is 13 residues long. CDR3 region: CASCPPGADTQYF. The CDR3 nucleotides are TGTGCCAGCTGTCCTCCGGGGGCAGATACGCAGTATTTT.

The chain couples TRBV5-1 to TRBJ2-7, with 8 bases that match TRBD2. This CDR3 has 15 amino acids. Per the germline V gene, CDR1 is SGHRS and CDR2 is YFSETQ. V was clipped by 0 bases and J by 4 bases; unmatched bases: 6. The CDR3 DNA sequence: TGCGCCAGCAGCTTGGAGGGGACTAGTTTGTACGAGCAGTACTTC. This codes for CASSLEGTSLYEQYF.

The V call is TRBV29-1, the J call TRBJ2-1; 10 nucleotides match TRBD1. The CDR3 sequence is 14 residues long. Unmatched junction bases numbered 6, after V lost 2 bases and J lost 8 bases. Germline assignment: CDR1 SQVTM and CDR2 ANQGSEA. The CDR3 is CSVERTGGFYEQFF. CDR3 nucleotide sequence: TGCAGCGTTGAACGGACAGGGGGGTTTTATGAGCAGTTCTTC.

This rearrangement joins TRBV5-3 to TRBJ2-1; D gene ambiguous. TRBV5-3 is an ORF, and what it does is uncertain. V was clipped by 0 bases and J by 5 bases, with 12 bases between them. The CDR3 is made up of 15 amino acids. The CDR3 sequence: CARSLVQLSNNEQFF. The CDR3 DNA follows: TGTGCCAGAAGCTTGGTCCAGCTGTCCAACAATGAGCAGTTCTTC.

This chain connects TRBV7-9 to TRBJ2-5; 7 bases align to TRBD2. Germline assignment: CDR1 SEHNR and CDR2 FQNEAQ (reference sequence). The CDR3 contains 19 residues. Trimming removed 5 bases from V and 3 bases from J; junction bases left unmatched: 21. CDR3 DNA sequence: TGTGCCAGCAGCCCACCCCACCTAACCAGCGGGGCTTTTAAAGAGACCCAGTACTTC. Translated: CASSPPHLTSGAFKETQYF.

A few counts support this clone. V usage is TRBV6-1 and J usage is TRBJ2-7; D gene ambiguous. The V gene's germline CDR1 is MNHNS and CDR2 SASEGT. This CDR3 is 14 amino acids long. The V and J ends lost 3 bases and 1 base respectively, with 10 bases between them. CDR3 region: CASSDLGQSYEQYF. The CDR3 DNA reads as TGTGCCAGCAGTGACCTGGGTCAGTCCTACGAGCAGTACTTC.

This clone was seen just once. The rearrangement links TRBV5-5 to TRBJ2-1; 7 bases line up with TRBD2. CDR1 and CDR2 (germline): SGHKS, YYEKEE (reference sequence). V was pared by 1 base and J by 7 bases, with 8 bases of the junction left unmatched. This CDR3 is 15 amino acids long. In DNA form, the CDR3 reads TGTGCCAGCAGCTTGCTGGGCGGGAGTGGAAATGAGCAGTTCTTC. Protein sequence: CASSLLGGSGNEQFF.

This CDR3 reads CAISDGGQHFRGVSYEQYF. CDR3 in DNA: TGTGCCATCAGTGATGGCGGACAGCACTTTCGGGGGGTCTCCTACGAGCAGTACTTC. The chain employs TRBV10-3 and TRBJ2-7, with D possibly TRBD2 on 7 matching bases. CDR3 length equals 19 residues. Deletions cut 3 bases from V and 0 bases from J, with 24 bases between. The V gene's germline CDR1 is ENHRY and CDR2 SYGVKD.

This clone occurred once. The chain recombines TRBV7-8 with TRBJ1-1; D call uncertain. CDR1 is SGHVS and CDR2 is FQNEAQ in the germline V gene. The CDR3 contains 17 residues. The germline V and J ends were trimmed by 2 bases and 3 bases, with 19 bases remaining between them. In nucleotides, the CDR3 is TGTGCCAGCAGCTTAATTTCGGCAGTGGGAAGGGACACTGAAGCTTTCTTT. This translates into CASSLISAVGRDTEAFF.

The chain combines TRBV27 with TRBJ2-1; D unclear. V lost 9 bases and J lost 11, with 11 bases in between. The germline V gene has CDR1 MNHEY and CDR2 SMNVEV (reference sequence). The CDR3 runs 10 residues. CDR3 loop: CASGTVKQFF. The CDR3 DNA follows: TGTGCCAGTGGAACGGTTAAGCAGTTCTTC.

The chain joins TRBV28 to TRBJ2-7; D not certain. Trimming cost V 6 bases and J 3 bases, with 6 bases left between them. The CDR3 covers 11 residues. The germline V gene has CDR1 MDHEN and CDR2 SYDVKM. The CDR3 region is CASSMRYEQYF. The DNA of the CDR3 is TGTGCCAGCAGCATGCGCTACGAGCAGTACTTC.

The CDR3: CASSSLNNEQFF. CDR3 nucleotides: TGTGCCAGCAGTTCCCTAAACAATGAGCAGTTCTTC. The gene calls are TRBV6-5 and TRBJ2-1, with unresolved D. The CDR3 has 12 amino acids. The V end lost 4 bases, the J end lost 5 bases, and 6 bases lay between the germline ends. Germline assignment: CDR1 MNHEY and CDR2 SVGAGI.

J is TRBJ1-1 and V is TRBV7-9; the D is unclear. The CDR3 is 14 residues long. CDR1 is SEHNR and CDR2 is FQNEAQ in the germline V gene (reference sequence). The V end was cut by 2 bases, the J end by 5 bases, with 12 bases between. The CDR3 DNA reads TGTGCCAGCAGCTTATCGTTGCGGGGAACTGAAGCTTTCTTT. Translation: CASSLSLRGTEAFF.

CDR3 DNA: TGTGCCAGCAGGGGGTCGGGCTCCTACGAGCAGTACTTC. Translating gives CASRGSGSYEQYF. The gene calls are TRBV7-2 and TRBJ2-7, with D hard to call. Germline loops: CDR1 SGHTA, CDR2 FQGNSA. This CDR3 region has 13 residues. The V gene lost 6 bases and the J gene lost 0 bases, with 9 bases spanning the gap.

The chain uses TRBV7-6 and TRBJ2-3; TRBD2 agrees at 9 bases. This CDR3 spans 18 amino acids. Trimming removed 4 bases from V and 2 bases from J; junction bases left unmatched: 13. CDR1 SGHVS and CDR2 FNYEAQ come from the germline V gene. The CDR3 spells CASSSPPGREGPTDTQYF. For the CDR3, the DNA is TGTGCCAGCAGCTCCCCTCCTGGGCGGGAGGGCCCCACAGATACGCAGTATTTT.

Comments on this clone: This CDR3 is also generated by other DNA sequences in the sample. The chain combines TRBV19 with TRBJ2-7, with D hard to call. Germline CDR1 LNHDA, CDR2 SQIVND (reference sequence). V was clipped by 5 bases and J by 1 base, with 6 bases between them. The CDR3 totals 12 residues. The CDR3 sequence is CASSGLSYEQYF. CDR3 sequence (DNA): TGTGCCAGTAGTGGATTATCCTACGAGCAGTACTTC.

The chain couples TRBV9 to TRBJ2-1, with a possible D match to TRBD2 (5 bases). CDR1 and CDR2 (germline): SGDLS, YYNGEE. This CDR3 contains 19 residues. Trimming removed 4 bases from V and 8 bases from J, with 31 bases in between. This CDR3 reads CASSPIGMLSDPIGDEQFF. CDR3 DNA: TGTGCCAGCAGCCCCATCGGGATGCTGAGCGACCCTATTGGGGATGAGCAGTTCTTC.

This clone appeared once. This chain links TRBV15 with TRBJ1-5; D call uncertain. This CDR3 spans 12 amino acids. The germline V gene encodes CDR1 LNHNV and CDR2 YYDKDF (reference sequence). V was trimmed by 7 bases and J by 6 bases, leaving 10 bases between them. The CDR3 spells CATTSSGQPQHF. The CDR3 DNA reads as TGTGCCACCACCTCCAGCGGTCAGCCCCAGCATTTT.

Only one count was recorded for this clone. DNA of the CDR3: TGTGCCAGCTCCGGAGGGGACGTCGCTAACTATGGCTACACCTTC. Amino acid sequence: CASSGGDVANYGYTF. The chain employs TRBV6-6 and TRBJ1-2, with D tentatively TRBD1 (5 bases). This CDR3 comprises 15 residues. V was trimmed by 8 bases and J by 0 bases, leaving 16 bases between them. Germline lookup yields CDR1 MNHNY and CDR2 SVGAGI (reference sequence).

Remarks on this clone: One junction end disagrees with the germline gene, perhaps due to a read error. The chain carries TRBV7-9 and TRBJ1-2; D is ambiguous. Germline V gives CDR1 SEHNR, CDR2 FQNEAQ (reference sequence). The CDR3 has 13 residues. This chain's CDR3 is CASSLVQSYAYTF. The CDR3 coding sequence is TGTGCCAGCAGCTTAGTCCAATCTTATGCCTACACCTTC.

The J gene is TRBJ2-7, the V gene TRBV4-1; the D gene is possibly TRBD2 (6 bases). Trimming took off 1 base at V and 2 bases at J, with 12 bases between the two ends. The CDR3 is 15 amino acids. Germline V lookup: CDR1 MGHRA, CDR2 YSYEKL. CDR3 coding DNA: TGCGCCAGCAGCCAAGTGGTAGCGGCTGCCTACGAGCAGTACTTC. Amino acids: CASSQVVAAAYEQYF.

The V and J genes are TRBV7-7 and TRBJ2-1; D might be TRBD2 (6 bases). V was pared by 4 bases and J by 13 bases, with 17 bases between. The germline V gene has CDR1 SSHAT and CDR2 FNYEAQ (reference sequence). The CDR3 sequence is 13 residues long. The CDR3 nucleotides are TGTGCCAGCAGCTCCGACGGGACTGGGAATCAGTTCTTC. This translates into CASSSDGTGNQFF.

In its sample, this clone was seen once. The chain's CDR3 is CASSQDLTGVPGYTF. The CDR3 region has the DNA TGCGCCAGCAGCCAAGATTTAACAGGGGTTCCTGGCTACACCTTC. The genes are TRBV4-3 and TRBJ1-2, with 7 nucleotides matching TRBD1. The CDR3 sequence is 15 residues long. The germline V gene encodes CDR1 LGHNA and CDR2 YSLEER. J was trimmed by 7 bases and V by 0 bases; bases with no gene match: 8.